Presented here are 30 T cell receptor beta chains from one specimen sequenced in a study of blood T cell repertoires in COVID-19. Clones were sequenced by immunoSEQ multiplex PCR, and TCRdb holds only the in-frame ones, with some missing. The top ten hold 4.5% of the sample, which has around 130,000 clones, under 90% seen once. Sequences were obtained from peripheral blood. These receptors were taken from a woman between 70 and 85 years old with acute or convalescent COVID-19.

This clone came up a few times. The chain joins TRBV3-1 (or the pseudogene TRBV3-2) to TRBJ1-2, with D maybe TRBD1 (5 bases). V gave up 4 bases and J gave up 1 base, with 19 bases separating them. Germline loops: CDR1 LGHDT, CDR2 YNNKEL (reference sequence). CDR3 length: 17 residues. The CDR3 spells CASSPSIVRGFNYGYTF. For the CDR3, the DNA is TGTGCCAGCAGCCCGTCCATTGTGCGGGGGTTTAACTATGGCTACACCTTC.

The CDR3 loop reads CASTRDRGQYEQYF. CDR3 DNA sequence: TGCGCCAGCACCCGGGACAGGGGGCAATACGAGCAGTACTTC. The chain has TRBV5-1 and TRBJ2-7, with 12 positions matching TRBD1. Germline lookup yields CDR1 SGHRS and CDR2 YFSETQ. After removal of 6 bases from V and 4 bases from J, the junction contained 5 bases not matched to a gene. This CDR3 comprises 14 residues. Looking up the rest from reference TRBV5-1 and TRBJ2-7 gives the full variable domain: KAGVTQTPRYLIKTRGQQVTLSCSPISGHRSVSWYQQTPGQGLQFLFEYFSETQRNKGNFPGRFSGRQFSNSRSEMNVSTLELGDSALYLCASTRDRGQYEQYFGPGTRLTVT.

The rearrangement joins TRBV6-5 to TRBJ2-7, with D maybe TRBD1 (8 bases). CDR3 length: 14 residues. Germline V lookup: CDR1 MNHEY, CDR2 SVGAGI. Trimming left V 6 bases short and J 1 base short, with 13 bases between. The CDR3 bases are TGTGCCAGCAGCCACAGGGGGGGATCCTACGAGCAGTACTTC. It encodes CASSHRGGSYEQYF.

The chain joins TRBV25-1 to TRBJ2-1; TRBD1 aligns across 12 bases. The CDR3 runs 17 residues. Germline V gives CDR1 MGHDK, CDR2 SYGVNS. Trimming removed 1 base from V and 7 bases from J; junction bases left unmatched: 8. CDR3 bases: TGTGCCAGCAGTGAATTGACCGGGACAGGGGGCTGGAATGAGCAGTTCTTC. This gives the protein CASSELTGTGGWNEQFF.

The V gene is TRBV24-1, the J gene TRBJ2-4; 8 bases are a match to TRBD1. J was trimmed by 6 bases and V by 8 bases; bases with no gene match: 17. Germline lookup yields CDR1 KGHDR and CDR2 SFDVKD. The CDR3 covers 17 residues. CDR3 in DNA: TGTGCCACCACCAACGGTGCCGGACAGGACAGGGCAAACATTCAGTACTTC. Protein: CATTNGAGQDRANIQYF.

This clone was detected only a few times. The chain links TRBV2 to TRBJ1-1; tentatively, D is TRBD1 (5 bases). Looked up from germline, CDR1 is SNHLY and CDR2 is FYNNEI. Trimming pared 7 bases from V and 4 bases from J, leaving 13 bases between. The CDR3 runs 13 residues. The CDR3 is CASTAGRLTEAFF. The CDR3 DNA follows: TGTGCCAGCACGGCAGGGCGGCTCACTGAAGCTTTCTTT.

The chain joins TRBV10-3 to TRBJ1-2; D remains unclear. The CDR3 has 14 residues. The V gene's germline CDR1 is ENHRY and CDR2 SYGVKD. The ends were cut back, 0 bases at V and 4 bases at J, with 9 bases in the middle. The CDR3 DNA follows: TGTGCCATCAGTGAGTCTAGTCGAGGCTATGGCTACACCTTC. Its translation is CAISESSRGYGYTF.

This clone was seen a handful of times. The rearrangement joins TRBV14 to TRBJ2-1; unclear D gene. Germline CDR1 and CDR2: SGHDN and FVKESK. This CDR3 has 13 amino acids. Trimming shortened V by 1 base and J by 7 bases, and 8 bases separated the two germline ends. The CDR3 DNA reads TGTGCCAGCAGCCAAGGCGGAGCAAATGAGCAGTTCTTC. Translation gives CASSQGGANEQFF. The entire variable domain, with the rest obtained from reference TRBV14 and TRBJ2-1, is as follows: EAGVTQFPSHSVIEKGQTVTLRCDPISGHDNLYWYRRVMGKEIKFLLHFVKESKQDESGMPNNRFLAERTGGTYSTLKVQPAELEDSGVYFCASSQGGANEQFFGPGTRLTVL.

This clone was seen only a few times. The rearrangement uses TRBV5-6 and TRBJ1-2, with D hard to call. Trimming took 4 bases from V and 0 from J, leaving 10 bases between them. Germline CDR1 reads SGHDT; CDR2 reads YYEEEE. This CDR3 comprises 14 residues. CDR3 sequence reads: CASSPGSSNYGYTF. CDR3 sequence (DNA): TGTGCCAGCAGCCCGGGTAGTTCTAACTATGGCTACACCTTC.

This chain uses TRBV6-5 with TRBJ1-3, with D perhaps matching TRBD1 (5 bases). This CDR3 is 15 amino acids long. Germline lookup yields CDR1 MNHEY and CDR2 SVGAGI. V was cut by 0 bases and J by 6 bases, with 12 bases left in between. The CDR3 here is CASSYSVRGENTIYF. As DNA, the CDR3 is TGTGCCAGCAGTTACTCCGTGCGGGGGGAAAACACCATATATTTT.

Points on this clone: Given a much more abundant clone one base away, this may be a read error. At the DNA level, this CDR3 is encoded by other sequences in the same sample as well. The chain employs TRBV30 and TRBJ1-4, with D hard to call. The germline V gene encodes CDR1 GTSNPN and CDR2 SVGIG (reference sequence). This CDR3 is 13 amino acids long. V was trimmed by 2 bases and J by 7 bases, leaving 11 bases between them. The CDR3 is CAWSRGGSEKLFF. CDR3 DNA sequence: TGTGCCTGGAGTCGAGGAGGCAGTGAAAAACTGTTTTTT.

This clone has just a few counts. This sequence joins TRBV7-8 and TRBJ1-1, with 7 bases fitting TRBD1. V shed 0 bases, J shed 7 bases, and the junction held 5 bases outside the gene matches. Germline-derived CDR1 and CDR2 are SGHVS and FQNEAQ. This CDR3 spans 14 amino acids. CDR3 coding DNA: TGTGCCAGCAGCTTAGCACGGACAGGCCTTGAAGCTTTCTTT. Translated: CASSLARTGLEAFF.

The genes are TRBV24-1 and TRBJ1-2; D remains unclear. Deletions cut 6 bases from V and 6 bases from J, with 10 bases between. This CDR3 contains 12 residues. Per the germline V gene, CDR1 is KGHDR and CDR2 is SFDVKD. The CDR3, as DNA: TGTGCCACCAGTTCCCAGGCTGATGGCTACACCTTC. Translation gives CATSSQADGYTF.

The chain recombines TRBV11-3 with TRBJ1-1, with D maybe TRBD1 (6 bases). V lost 8 bases and J 7 bases, leaving 11 bases between the germline ends. Germline-derived CDR1 and CDR2 are SGHNT and YENEEA. The CDR3 covers 11 residues. The CDR3 coding sequence is TGTGCCAGCGCAAAGGACAGTGAAGCTTTCTTT. This codes for CASAKDSEAFF. Together with reference TRBV11-3 and TRBJ1-1, the CDR3 gives the full variable domain: EAGVVQSPRYKIIEKKQPVAFWCNPISGHNTLYWYLQNLGQGPELLIRYENEEAVDDSQLPKDRFSAERLKGVDSTLKIQPAELGDSAVYLCASAKDSEAFFGQGTRLTVV.

The chain recombines TRBV5-1 with TRBJ2-3, with a weak D call TRBD1 (6 bases). This CDR3 spans 15 amino acids. Germline V gene data show CDR1 as SGHRS and CDR2 as YFSETQ. Trimming removed 4 bases from V and 4 bases from J, with 16 bases in between. The CDR3 is CASSKQGKDPDTQYF. The DNA for the CDR3 is TGCGCCAGCAGCAAACAGGGAAAGGATCCAGATACGCAGTATTTT.

CDR3 protein: CASSWNPRDEQFF. The CDR3 nucleotides are TGCGCCAGCAGCTGGAACCCGAGGGATGAGCAGTTCTTC. The chain employs TRBV4-3 and TRBJ2-1; weak D call: TRBD2 (5 bases). From germline, CDR1 is LGHNA and CDR2 YSLEER. The CDR3 runs to 13 residues. The V gene lost 5 bases and the J gene lost 8 bases, with 13 bases spanning the gap.

This clone was seen a few times. The V and J genes are TRBV10-3 and TRBJ1-1, with 7 bases that match TRBD1. The junction had 1 base not matched to a gene; V was cut back by 5 bases and J by 1 base. The CDR3 contains 13 residues. Germline CDR1 is ENHRY and CDR2 is SYGVKD. CDR3 sequence: CAISRQGNTEAFF. The DNA for the CDR3 is TGTGCCATCAGTAGACAGGGGAACACTGAAGCTTTCTTT.

The rearrangement uses TRBV3-1 (or the pseudogene TRBV3-2) and TRBJ1-2; D is ambiguous. The V gene's germline CDR1 is LGHDT and CDR2 YNNKEL (reference sequence). The CDR3 runs to 13 residues. V lost 3 bases and J 2 bases, leaving 7 bases between the germline ends. The CDR3 is CASSQAVNYGYTF. The DNA for the CDR3 is TGTGCCAGCAGCCAGGCGGTGAACTATGGCTACACCTTC.

This clone was seen once. CDR3 in amino acids: CASSLQDNEQFF. CDR3 nucleotides: TGTGCCAGCAGCCTACAGGACAATGAGCAGTTCTTC. The chain uses TRBV12-3 or TRBV12-4 and TRBJ2-1, with D maybe TRBD1 (5 bases). This CDR3 is 12 amino acids long. Trimming removed 6 bases from V and 5 bases from J, with 8 bases in between.

The genes are TRBV21-1 and TRBJ2-7; TRBD1 is the table's D call, not checked against the DNA. TRBV21-1 is termed a pseudogene. CDR3 length equals 15 residues. This chain's CDR3 is CASKTDRGVPYEQYV. CDR3 DNA: TGTGCCAGCAAAACGGACAGGGGCGTTCCTTACGAGCAGTACGTC.

Only a few counts were recorded for this clone. The V call is TRBV5-8, the J call TRBJ2-3, with 7 bases that match TRBD2. The ends lost 2 bases at V and 1 base at J; junction bases unmatched: 4. CDR1 and CDR2 (germline): SGHTS, YDEGEE. CDR3 length equals 15 residues. CDR3 DNA: TGTGCCAGCAGCTTAGGACTAGGGGGCACAGATACGCAGTATTTT. Encoded protein: CASSLGLGGTDTQYF.

CDR3: CASSQEGWEGGDTQYF. DNA for the CDR3: TGTGCCAGCAGCCAAGAAGGATGGGAGGGCGGTGATACGCAGTATTTT. The chain joins TRBV4-2 to TRBJ2-3; TRBD2 matches at 7 bases. The CDR3 loop spans 16 amino acids. With 0 bases clipped from V and 6 bases from J, the junction kept 9 bases outside the gene matches. Germline loops: CDR1 LGHNA, CDR2 YNFKEQ.

This sequence joins TRBV15 and TRBJ1-4; D might be TRBD1 (6 bases). The CDR3 loop spans 15 amino acids. V lost 1 base and J lost 10, with 16 bases in between. Germline V gives CDR1 LNHNV, CDR2 YYDKDF (reference sequence). CDR3 sequence (DNA): TGTGCCACCAGCAGAGGCGGGGGCCAAAATACAAAACTGTTTTTT. Its protein product is CATSRGGGQNTKLFF.

The CDR3 sequence is CSVDLGDGYTF. The CDR3 DNA reads as TGCAGCGTTGATTTGGGAGATGGCTACACCTTC. The V and J genes are TRBV29-1 and TRBJ1-2; no clear D. V dropped 3 bases and J dropped 6 bases, with 8 bases sitting between them. Germline CDR1 and CDR2: SQVTM and ANQGSEA. The CDR3 length is 11 residues.

The V gene is TRBV7-2, the J gene TRBJ2-2; D gene ambiguous. Germline V gives CDR1 SGHTA, CDR2 FQGNSA. The CDR3 runs to 14 residues. V was trimmed by 3 bases and J by 4 bases, leaving 9 bases between them. CDR3 sequence (DNA): TGTGCCAGCAGCTTGGGCAGCATCACCGGGGAGCTGTTTTTT. Protein: CASSLGSITGELFF.

The chain links TRBV10-3 to TRBJ2-5; TRBD1 might be the D (6 bases). This CDR3 comprises 13 residues. Trimming shortened V by 5 bases and J by 4 bases, and 11 bases separated the two germline ends. Germline V gene sequence: CDR1 ENHRY, CDR2 SYGVKD. CDR3 sequence: CAISLQGRETQYF. In DNA form, the CDR3 reads TGTGCCATCAGTTTACAGGGACGAGAGACCCAGTACTTC.

The V and J genes are TRBV19 and TRBJ1-1, with TRBD1 matching over 10 bases. Germline assignment: CDR1 LNHDA and CDR2 SQIVND (reference sequence). The length of the CDR3 is 16 residues. Trimming at V came to 4 bases and at J to 0 bases, leaving 5 bases not matched to a gene. As DNA, the CDR3 is TGTGCCAGTAGTAAAGGACAGGGGGTGGTGAACACTGAAGCTTTCTTT. Translation gives CASSKGQGVVNTEAFF.

This clone came up a few times. The chain couples TRBV7-2 to TRBJ1-2; tentatively, D is TRBD1 (5 bases). The V gene lost 4 bases and the J gene lost 10 bases, with 16 bases spanning the gap. Germline values: CDR1 SGHTA, CDR2 FQGNSA. The CDR3 has 13 amino acids. CDR3 DNA: TGTGCCAGCAGCTCAAACAACCCAGGGTACTACACCTTC. Its translation: CASSSNNPGYYTF.

This chain uses TRBV7-2 with TRBJ2-2; TRBD2 matches at 11 bases. Germline CDR1 reads SGHTA; CDR2 reads FQGNSA. Unmatched junction bases numbered 4, after V lost 5 bases and J lost 5 bases. CDR3 length: 15 residues. CDR3 bases: TGTGCCAGCAGCGGTAGACTAGCGGGAACCGGGGAGCTGTTTTTT. Amino acids: CASSGRLAGTGELFF.

This rearrangement joins TRBV7-2 to TRBJ2-7; TRBD2 matches at 11 bases. Germline CDR1 SGHTA, CDR2 FQGNSA. The V and J ends lost 2 bases and 4 bases, in that order; junction bases with no gene match: 4. This CDR3 has 15 amino acids. The chain's CDR3 is CASSLILAGDYEQYF. The CDR3 DNA is TGTGCCAGCAGCTTAATACTAGCGGGGGATTACGAGCAGTACTTC. Based on the CDR3 plus reference TRBV7-2 and TRBJ2-7, the full variable domain is GAGVSQSPSNKVTEKGKDVELRCDPISGHTALYWYRQSLGQGLEFLIYFQGNSAPDKSGLPSDRFSAERTGGSVSTLTIQRTQQEDSAVYLCASSLILAGDYEQYFGPGTRLTVT.